The 27 T cell receptor beta chains below were found in one sample sequenced in a study of CD8 T cells in cerebrospinal fluid in Alzheimer's disease. No DNA is given; TCRdb re-called the 10x single-cell sequencing reads and lists each CDR3 protein once. The sample totals some 1,100 distinct CDR3 sequences. Sequencing input: cerebrospinal fluid. The origin of the receptors is a human donor in good health.

This clonotype is classed as medium-sized by frequency. The V call is TRBV28, the J call TRBJ1-5. CDR1 is MDHEN and CDR2 is SYDVKM in the germline V gene. The CDR3 extends over 12 amino acids. CDR3 region: CASTLSGQPQHF.

Considering frequency, this clonotype is large. The J gene is TRBJ2-7, the V gene TRBV28. Germline lookup yields CDR1 MDHEN and CDR2 SYDVKM. The CDR3 consists of 12 residues. The CDR3: CASSLGDYEQYF.

According to its frequency, this clonotype is medium-sized. This chain connects TRBV6-5 to TRBJ1-1. Germline CDR1 is MNHEY and CDR2 is SVGAGI. This CDR3 comprises 14 residues. CDR3 sequence reads: CASSYSGGGTEAFF.

In terms of frequency, this clonotype is large (0.1 to 1%). The V call is TRBV7-2, the J call TRBJ2-7. CDR1 is SGHTA, CDR2 FQGNSA, per germline. This CDR3 comprises 13 residues. Here the CDR3 reads CASSRQRDYEQYF.

This clonotype is identified as medium-sized from frequency. V usage is TRBV5-4 and J usage is TRBJ1-2. CDR1 and CDR2 from the germline V gene are SGHNT and YYREEE (reference sequence). The CDR3 is 14 amino acids. CDR3 sequence: CASSLGYSNYGYTF.

Frequency places this clonotype as medium-sized. The genes are TRBV2 and TRBJ2-7; TCRdb designates TRBD1, a call that cannot be tested without DNA. CDR1 and CDR2 (germline): SNHLY, FYNNEI. The CDR3 length is 12 residues. The CDR3 sequence is CASRTDTYEQYF.

This clonotype is called large based on its frequency. V is TRBV20-1 and J is TRBJ2-7; without DNA, the TCRdb call of TRBD1 cannot be checked. The germline CDR1 and CDR2 sequences are DFQATT and SNEGSKA (reference sequence). This CDR3 has 14 residues. The chain's CDR3 is CSARMTWGTYEQYF.

This clonotype counts as medium-sized by frequency. The chain recombines TRBV20-1 with TRBJ2-4; TCRdb designates TRBD2, a call that cannot be tested without DNA. The CDR3 extends over 15 amino acids. Germline lookup yields CDR1 DFQATT and CDR2 SNEGSKA (reference sequence). This CDR3 reads CSVRVEAGAGNIQYF.

This rearrangement joins TRBV9 to TRBJ2-1; TCRdb returns TRBD2, unconfirmable since there is no DNA. Germline CDR1 reads SGDLS; CDR2 reads YYNGEE. The CDR3 is 16 amino acids. The CDR3 protein is CASSPRQSPLYNEQFF.

This clonotype is identified as large (0.1 to 1%) from frequency. The genes are TRBV10-3 and TRBJ2-7; TCRdb selects TRBD2, and the lack of DNA leaves this call unchecked. Per the germline V gene, CDR1 is ENHRY and CDR2 is SYGVKD. There are 13 residues in the CDR3. CDR3 sequence: CAINTPGTYEQYF.

Its frequency marks this clonotype as large. The V gene is TRBV18, the J gene TRBJ2-7; TCRdb gives TRBD2 as the D gene, but with no DNA this cannot be confirmed. The germline V gene encodes CDR1 KGHSH and CDR2 LQKENI. This CDR3 is 14 amino acids long. The CDR3 spells CASSPNTGGGEQYF.

The chain is built from TRBV6-5 and TRBJ2-1. Per germline, CDR1 MNHEY and CDR2 SVGAGI. The CDR3 runs 13 residues. CDR3: CASSYGANNEQFF.

According to its frequency, this clonotype is large. The chain employs TRBV20-1 and TRBJ2-1; TCRdb names TRBD1, which stays unverified in the absence of DNA. The length of the CDR3 is 13 residues. CDR1 and CDR2 from the germline V gene are DFQATT and SNEGSKA (reference sequence). The CDR3 here is CSAIAGVINEQFF.

This clonotype ranks as large in terms of frequency. V is TRBV5-1 and J is TRBJ1-2; as DNA is missing, the TRBD1 call by TCRdb cannot be tested. The germline V gene encodes CDR1 SGHRS and CDR2 YFSETQ. The CDR3 length is 14 residues. CDR3 residues: CASSLSGGRSAVTF.

In terms of frequency, this clonotype is large. The rearrangement joins TRBV7-2 to TRBJ2-7; TCRdb selects TRBD2, and the lack of DNA leaves this call unchecked. The V gene's germline CDR1 is SGHTA and CDR2 FQGNSA. The CDR3 is 14 residues long. CDR3 residues: CAAAGGPYSYEQYF.

Frequency places this clonotype as medium-sized. V gene TRBV3-1 combines with J gene TRBJ2-3. The CDR3 extends over 15 amino acids. The V gene's germline CDR1 is LGHDT and CDR2 YNNKEL (reference sequence). This CDR3 is CASSQVGAGTDTQYF.

This clonotype ranks as medium-sized in terms of frequency. The chain is built from TRBV6-5 and TRBJ2-4; with no DNA, the TCRdb D assignment of TRBD1 cannot be verified. This CDR3 has 18 amino acids. From germline, CDR1 is MNHEY and CDR2 SVGAGI. The CDR3 is CASAPQRTALLAKNIQYF.

The V call is TRBV25-1, the J call TRBJ2-3; TCRdb reports TRBD2, a call that lacks DNA to check it against. This CDR3 is built from 14 residues. Per the germline V gene, CDR1 is MGHDK and CDR2 is SYGVNS. Here the CDR3 reads CASSRSGSTDTQYF.

This clonotype counts as medium-sized by frequency. The chain has TRBV7-7 and TRBJ2-2. The CDR3 is 16 amino acids. CDR1 and CDR2 from the germline V gene are SSHAT and FNYEAQ (reference sequence). CDR3 sequence: CASSLTGPPNTGELFF.

This clonotype is called large based on its frequency. The genes are TRBV7-2 and TRBJ2-3; TCRdb returns TRBD1, unconfirmable since there is no DNA. The CDR3 is made up of 14 amino acids. Germline V gives CDR1 SGHTA, CDR2 FQGNSA. The CDR3 sequence is CASSSGGFTDTQYF. The full variable domain, rest sourced from reference TRBV7-2 and TRBJ2-3, is GAGVSQSPSNKVTEKGKDVELRCDPISGHTALYWYRQSLGQGLEFLIYFQGNSAPDKSGLPSDRFSAERTGGSVSTLTIQRTQQEDSAVYLCASSSGGFTDTQYFGPGTRLTVL.

This clonotype is identified as large from frequency. This chain uses TRBV5-1 with TRBJ2-7. The CDR3 contains 13 residues. Germline lookup yields CDR1 SGHRS and CDR2 YFSETQ. The CDR3 is CASSLGGGAEQYF.

By frequency, this clonotype is large. V gene TRBV4-1 combines with J gene TRBJ1-6; the D call of TRBD1 rests on TCRdb alone, since no DNA is present to check it. The CDR3 runs to 14 residues. The germline gives CDR1 MGHRA, CDR2 YSYEKL. The CDR3 protein is CASSPTGPASPLHF.

This clonotype is called large (0.1 to 1%) based on its frequency. CDR3 protein: CSAGAGGYEQYF. This chain links TRBV20-1 with TRBJ2-7; TCRdb gives TRBD1 as the D gene, but with no DNA this cannot be confirmed. The CDR3 loop spans 12 amino acids. Per germline, CDR1 DFQATT and CDR2 SNEGSKA (reference sequence).

The V call is TRBV29-1, the J call TRBJ1-4. Germline V lookup: CDR1 SQVTM, CDR2 ANQGSEA. The CDR3 runs 13 residues. The CDR3 sequence: CSVDQGSGEKLFF. The full variable domain, in which reference TRBV29-1 and TRBJ1-4 provide the parts outside the CDR3, is SAVISQKPSRDICQRGTSLTIQCQVDSQVTMMFWYRQQPGQSLTLIATANQGSEATYESGFVIDKFPISRPNLTFSTLTVSNMSPEDSSIYLCSVDQGSGEKLFFGSGTQLSVL.

Measured by frequency, this clonotype is large. This sequence joins TRBV4-1 and TRBJ2-7; TCRdb indicates TRBD1, and absent DNA this call remains unverified. CDR1 and CDR2 (germline): MGHRA, YSYEKL. The CDR3 has 16 residues. The CDR3 region is CASSLAPDRQTYEQYF.

This clonotype counts as large (0.1 to 1%) by frequency. This chain connects TRBV2 to TRBJ2-1; TCRdb's D call, TRBD2, is unchecked because there is no DNA. CDR3 length: 16 amino acids. Germline V gives CDR1 SNHLY, CDR2 FYNNEI. The CDR3 sequence: CASSERWREGRNEQFF.

Its frequency marks this clonotype as medium-sized (0.01 to 0.1%). V is TRBV7-6 and J is TRBJ2-1; lacking DNA, the TRBD2 call made by TCRdb goes unchecked. The CDR3 has 12 residues. Germline assignment: CDR1 SGHVS and CDR2 FNYEAQ. This CDR3 is CASSMGSNEQFF.